These 17 T cell receptor beta chains were all obtained from the same sample, sequenced in a study of tumor and adjacent non-tumor tissue in lung cancer. This sample's RNA came from whole unsorted tissue. TCRbeta libraries were built with three rounds of nested PCR, modified from ARM-PCR. MiXCR, applied by TCRdb to the multiplex PCR reads, yields one record per CDR3 protein. The data contain approximately 150,000 distinct CDR3 sequences, 60% to 70% of them singletons. The specimen was lung tumor tissue. The receptors derive from a man in his 60s with small cell lung cancer.

The chain employs TRBV6-6 and TRBJ2-7, with no clear D. Trimming removed 7 bases from V and 3 bases from J, with 10 bases in between. The CDR3 runs 12 residues. CDR1 is MNHNY and CDR2 is SVGAGI in the germline V gene (reference sequence). The CDR3 reads CASKSEGYEQYF. Here the CDR3 DNA reads TGTGCCAGCAAAAGCGAAGGCTACGAGCAGTACTTC.

About this clonotype: This may come from a read error, since a much larger clone is one base off. The gene calls are TRBV29-1 and TRBJ2-5, with D possibly matching TRBD1 (6 bases). The V end was cut by 5 bases, the J end by 10 bases, with 17 bases between. The CDR3 is made up of 12 amino acids. Germline assignment: CDR1 SQVTM and CDR2 ANQGSEA. The DNA for the CDR3 is TGCAGCGTTTGGATGCCTAAGACAGGCCAGTACTTC. This encodes CSVWMPKTGQYF.

A remark on this clonotype: A much more abundant neighbour one base away suggests this may be a read error. The chain joins TRBV6-6 to TRBJ2-5; D gene unclear. CDR3 length equals 16 residues. The V and J ends lost 5 bases and 4 bases respectively, with 20 bases between them. The germline V gene has CDR1 MNHNY and CDR2 SVGAGI (reference sequence). The CDR3 protein is CASSRPSGGSLETQYF. The CDR3 region has the DNA TGTGCCAGCAGTCGCCCATCTGGCGGTTCGCTAGAGACCCAGTACTTC.

This clonotype was counted ten times or more. The V call is TRBV5-5, the J call TRBJ1-4, with unresolved D. The length of the CDR3 is 14 residues. V lost 4 bases and J 3 bases, leaving 10 bases between the germline ends. In germline, CDR1 is SGHKS, CDR2 YYEKEE (reference sequence). The CDR3 protein is CASSMGFANEKLFF. In DNA, the CDR3 is TGTGCCAGCAGCATGGGCTTCGCTAATGAAAAACTGTTTTTT.

Details on this clonotype: The junction shows a germline mismatch at one end, possibly a read error. This rearrangement joins TRBV20-1 to TRBJ2-3, with D perhaps TRBD2 (6 bases). CDR3 length equals 15 residues. Germline assignment: CDR1 DFQATT and CDR2 SNEGSKA (reference sequence). CDR3 protein: CSAGDAGLRTDTQYF. CDR3 nucleotide sequence: TGCAGTGCTGGAGACGCGGGACTTCGCACAGATACGCAGTATTTT.

This clonotype showed up many times. This rearrangement joins TRBV6-2 or TRBV6-3 to TRBJ2-3, with D uncertain. This CDR3 has 13 residues. The germline gives CDR1 MNHEY, CDR2 SVGEGT. The V end lost 10 bases, the J end lost 3 bases, and 14 bases lay between the germline ends. The CDR3 region is CATLTRQTDTQYF. The CDR3 DNA follows: TGTGCCACGTTGACACGACAAACAGATACGCAGTATTTT.

For this clonotype: The junction does not match germline at one end; this may be a read error. The chain's CDR3 is CATSIGLAGGTGDLFF. The CDR3 DNA reads TGTGCTACCTCCATCGGACTAGCGGGAGGAACCGGGGATCTGTTTTTT. The chain employs TRBV6-6 and TRBJ2-2, with 14 bases lining up with TRBD2. Germline V CDR1 and CDR2: MNHNY, SVGAGI (reference sequence). This CDR3 region has 16 residues.

Points on this clonotype: The junction does not match germline at one end; this may be a read error. The rearrangement joins TRBV11-2 to TRBJ2-3; 10 bases match TRBD1. Germline CDR1 is SGHAT and CDR2 is FQNNGV. The CDR3 sequence is 16 residues long. This CDR3 reads CASSLFGTGVEDTQYF. The CDR3 coding sequence is TGTGCCAGCAGCTTGTTCGGGACAGGGGTGGAAGATACGCAATATTTT. Full variable domain (remainder filled in from reference TRBV11-2 and TRBJ2-3): EAGVAQSPRYKIIEKRQSVAFWCNPISGHATLYWYQQILGQGPKLLIQFQNNGVVDDSQLPKDRFSAERLKGVDSTLKIQPAKLEDSAVYLCASSLFGTGVEDTQYFGPGTRLTVL.

This chain links TRBV11-2 with TRBJ1-3; no clear D. V was trimmed by 5 bases and J by 0 bases, leaving 17 bases between them. CDR1 and CDR2 (germline): SGHAT, FQNNGV. This CDR3 comprises 17 residues. As DNA, the CDR3 is TGTGCCAGCAGCAATGACTTATACGGACCCTCTGGAAACACCATATATTTT. This gives the protein CASSNDLYGPSGNTIYF.

Sample share makes this clonotype medium-sized (0.01 to 0.1%). The J gene is TRBJ2-7, the V gene TRBV6-1; 8 bases fit TRBD1. Losses at the gene ends were 0 bases for V and 6 bases for J; bases not matched to a gene: 4. The CDR3 is 14 amino acids. Germline CDR1 reads MNHNS; CDR2 reads SASEGT. In DNA, the CDR3 is TGTGCCAGCAGTGAAGCATGGACAGGGTTCGAGCAGTACGTC. Its translation is CASSEAWTGFEQYV.

This clonotype came up many times. The chain recombines TRBV6-1 with TRBJ2-7; tentatively, D is TRBD2 (6 bases). V lost 6 bases and J 2 bases, leaving 14 bases between the germline ends. This CDR3 has 14 amino acids. Germline assignment: CDR1 MNHNS and CDR2 SASEGT. This chain's CDR3 is CASRRGTGTYEQYV. The CDR3 DNA follows: TGTGCCAGCAGACGAGGGACTGGGACCTACGAGCAGTACGTC.

This clonotype was picked up a small number of times. This may stem from a read error, because a much larger clone lies one nucleotide away. The chain links TRBV11-3 to TRBJ1-6, with D hard to call. The CDR3 covers 13 residues. Trimming removed 7 bases from V and 6 bases from J, with 10 bases in between. Per germline, CDR1 SGHNT and CDR2 YENEEA. The CDR3 spells CASTLLSNSPLHF. As DNA, the CDR3 is TGTGCCAGCACCCTGCTCTCTAATTCACCCCTCCACTTT.

As for this clonotype: No conserved phenylalanine or tryptophan is present at the end of the CDR3, so a read error is the likely explanation. This sequence joins TRBV28 and TRBJ2-7; a weak D match, TRBD2 (6 bases). Per the germline V gene, CDR1 is MDHEN and CDR2 is SYDVKM. The CDR3 spans 16 residues. The V and J ends lost 4 bases and 2 bases respectively, with 18 bases between them. Here the CDR3 reads CASSSPGIAAPYEQYY. The CDR3 DNA follows: TGTGCCAGCAGTTCCCCGGGAATAGCGGCCCCCTACGAGCAGTACTAC.

This chain joins TRBV6-5 and TRBJ1-3; 8 nucleotides line up with TRBD1. V shed 6 bases and J 4 bases; nucleotides not matched to a gene: 8. From germline, CDR1 is MNHEY and CDR2 SVGAGI. The CDR3 loop spans 15 amino acids. In DNA form, the CDR3 reads TGTGCCAGCAGGTCCGACAGGGGCTGGGGAAACACCATATATTTT. This gives the protein CASRSDRGWGNTIYF.

As regards this clonotype: One junction end disagrees with the germline gene, perhaps due to a read error. The V call is TRBV12-3 or TRBV12-4, the J call TRBJ2-7; no clear D gene. The CDR3 spans 16 residues. The CDR3 region has the DNA TGTGCCAGCAGTTTTAGGCAGGCAAGGTCTCTCTACGAGCAGTATTTC. It encodes CASSFRQARSLYEQYF.

J is TRBJ2-1 and V is TRBV11-2; no definite D call. This CDR3 is 13 amino acids long. The V gene lost 2 bases and the J gene lost 5 bases, with 7 bases spanning the gap. Germline CDR1 and CDR2: SGHAT and FQNNGV. CDR3 coding DNA: TGTGCCAGCAGCTTAAGAGAGAACAATGAGCAGTTCTTC. Translating gives CASSLRENNEQFF.

A word on this clonotype: This CDR3 is missing its conserved last phenylalanine or tryptophan, likely due to a read error. The chain combines TRBV28 with TRBJ2-1; 11 bases are shared with TRBD2. The CDR3 has 15 amino acids. CDR1 and CDR2 from the germline V gene are MDHEN and SYDVKM. The ends lost 2 bases at V and 8 bases at J; junction bases unmatched: 5. CDR3 sequence reads: CASSLVSGRAYEQFL. DNA of the CDR3: TGTGCCAGCAGTTTAGTTAGCGGGAGGGCGTATGAGCAGTTCTTA.